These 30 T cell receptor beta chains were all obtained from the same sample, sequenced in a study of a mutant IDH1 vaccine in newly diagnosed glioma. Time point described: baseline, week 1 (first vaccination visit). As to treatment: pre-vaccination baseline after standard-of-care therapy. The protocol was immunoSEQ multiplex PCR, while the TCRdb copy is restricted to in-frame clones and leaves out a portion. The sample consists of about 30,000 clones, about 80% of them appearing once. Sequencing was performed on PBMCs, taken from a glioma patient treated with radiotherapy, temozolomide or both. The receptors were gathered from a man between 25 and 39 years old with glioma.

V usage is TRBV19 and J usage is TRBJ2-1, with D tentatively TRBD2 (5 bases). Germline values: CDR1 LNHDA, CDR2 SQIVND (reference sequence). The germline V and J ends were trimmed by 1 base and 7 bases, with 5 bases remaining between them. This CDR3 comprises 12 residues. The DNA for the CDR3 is TGTGCCAGTAGTATAGGAGGGAATGAGCAGTTCTTC. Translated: CASSIGGNEQFF. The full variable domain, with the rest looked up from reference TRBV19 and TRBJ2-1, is DGGITQSPKYLFRKEGQNVTLSCEQNLNHDAMYWYRQDPGQGLRLIYYSQIVNDFQKGDIAEGYSVSREKKESFPLTVTSAQKNPTAFYLCASSIGGNEQFFGPGTRLTVL.

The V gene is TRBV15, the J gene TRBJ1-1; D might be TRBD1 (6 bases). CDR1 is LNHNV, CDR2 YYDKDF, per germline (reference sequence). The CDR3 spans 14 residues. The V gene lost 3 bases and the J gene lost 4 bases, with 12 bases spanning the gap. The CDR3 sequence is CATSRQGMSTEAFF. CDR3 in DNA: TGTGCCACCAGCAGGCAGGGGATGAGCACTGAAGCTTTCTTT.

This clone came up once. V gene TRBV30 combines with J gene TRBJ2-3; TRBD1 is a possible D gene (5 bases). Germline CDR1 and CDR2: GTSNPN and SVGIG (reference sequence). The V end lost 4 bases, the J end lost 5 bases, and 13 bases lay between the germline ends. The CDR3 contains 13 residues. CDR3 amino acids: CAWNHPGIDTQYF. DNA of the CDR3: TGTGCCTGGAACCACCCAGGGATAGATACGCAGTATTTT.

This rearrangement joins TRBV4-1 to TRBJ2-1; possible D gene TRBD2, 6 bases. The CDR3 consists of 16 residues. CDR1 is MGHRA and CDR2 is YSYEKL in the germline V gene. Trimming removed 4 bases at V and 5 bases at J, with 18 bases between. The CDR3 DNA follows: TGCGCCAGCAGCCCTACGAGACTAGGGGTAGACAATGAGCAGTTCTTC. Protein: CASSPTRLGVDNEQFF.

The CDR3, as DNA: TGCGCCAGCAGCACACACACGGGGGAAAACACTGAAGCTTTCTTT. Translated, it gives CASSTHTGENTEAFF. J is TRBJ1-1 and V is TRBV5-1, with D maybe TRBD1 (5 bases). V lost 4 bases to trimming and J lost 2 bases, with 15 bases between them. CDR1 is SGHRS and CDR2 is YFSETQ in the germline V gene. CDR3 length: 15 residues.

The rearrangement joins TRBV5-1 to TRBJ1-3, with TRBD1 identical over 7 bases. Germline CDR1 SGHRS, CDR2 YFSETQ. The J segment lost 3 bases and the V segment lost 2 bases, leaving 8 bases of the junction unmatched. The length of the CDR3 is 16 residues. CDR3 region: CASSFGGQRSGNTIYF. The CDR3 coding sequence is TGCGCCAGCAGCTTTGGGGGACAGAGGAGTGGAAACACCATATATTTT.

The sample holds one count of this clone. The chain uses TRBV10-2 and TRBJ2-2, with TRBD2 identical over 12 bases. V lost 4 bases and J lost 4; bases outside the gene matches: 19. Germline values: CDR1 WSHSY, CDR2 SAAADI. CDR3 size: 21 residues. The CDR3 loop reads CASSGFPLAGGPNGSTGELFF. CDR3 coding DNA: TGCGCCAGCAGTGGATTCCCTCTAGCGGGAGGGCCTAACGGCTCCACCGGGGAGCTGTTTTTT.

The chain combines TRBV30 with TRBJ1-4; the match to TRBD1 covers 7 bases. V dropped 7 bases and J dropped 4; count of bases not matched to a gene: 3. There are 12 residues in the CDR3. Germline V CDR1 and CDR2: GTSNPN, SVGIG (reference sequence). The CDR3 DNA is TGTGCCTTGACAGGGCTTAATGAAAAACTGTTTTTT. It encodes CALTGLNEKLFF.

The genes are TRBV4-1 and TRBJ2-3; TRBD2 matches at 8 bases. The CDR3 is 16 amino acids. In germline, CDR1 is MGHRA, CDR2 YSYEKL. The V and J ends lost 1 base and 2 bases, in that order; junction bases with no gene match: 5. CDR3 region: CASSQVRLANTDTQYF. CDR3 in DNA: TGCGCCAGCAGCCAAGTTAGACTAGCGAACACAGATACGCAGTATTTT.

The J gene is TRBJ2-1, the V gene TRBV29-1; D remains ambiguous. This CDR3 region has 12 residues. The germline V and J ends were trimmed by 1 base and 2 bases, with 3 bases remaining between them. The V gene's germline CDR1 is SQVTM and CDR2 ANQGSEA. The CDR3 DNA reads TGCAGCGTTGAAGGGGCCTACAATGAGCAGTTCTTC. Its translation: CSVEGAYNEQFF.

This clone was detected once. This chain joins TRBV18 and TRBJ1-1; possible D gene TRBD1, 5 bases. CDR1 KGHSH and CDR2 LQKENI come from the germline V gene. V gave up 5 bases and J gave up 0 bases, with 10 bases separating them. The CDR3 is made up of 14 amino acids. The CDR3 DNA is TGTGCCAGCTCAGTACAGGCCATGAACACTGAAGCTTTCTTT. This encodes CASSVQAMNTEAFF.

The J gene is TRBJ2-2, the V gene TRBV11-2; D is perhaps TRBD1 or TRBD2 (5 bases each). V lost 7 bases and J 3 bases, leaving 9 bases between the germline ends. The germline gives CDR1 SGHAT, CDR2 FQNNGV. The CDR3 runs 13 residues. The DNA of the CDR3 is TGTGCCAGCATTGGGGGAGACACCGGGGAGCTGTTTTTT. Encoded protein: CASIGGDTGELFF.

CDR3 sequence: CASSDAGSNQPQHF. In DNA form, the CDR3 reads TGTGCCAGCAGTGATGCGGGGAGCAATCAGCCCCAGCATTTT. The chain employs TRBV2 and TRBJ1-5; D not certain. Per the germline V gene, CDR1 is SNHLY and CDR2 is FYNNEI. This CDR3 is built from 14 residues. V dropped 3 bases and J dropped 1 base, with 7 bases sitting between them.

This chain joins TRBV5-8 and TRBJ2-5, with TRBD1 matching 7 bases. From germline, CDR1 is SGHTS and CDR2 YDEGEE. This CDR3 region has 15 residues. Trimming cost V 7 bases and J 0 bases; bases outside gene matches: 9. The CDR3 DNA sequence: TGTGCCAGCTCAATTAGGGACAGTTACCAAGAGACCCAGTACTTC. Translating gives CASSIRDSYQETQYF.

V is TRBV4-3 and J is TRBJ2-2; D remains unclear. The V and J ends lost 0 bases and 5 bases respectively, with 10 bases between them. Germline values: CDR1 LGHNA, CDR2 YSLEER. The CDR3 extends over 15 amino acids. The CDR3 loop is CASSQELAGTGELFF. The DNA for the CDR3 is TGCGCCAGCAGCCAAGAGTTAGCCGGGACCGGGGAGCTGTTTTTT.

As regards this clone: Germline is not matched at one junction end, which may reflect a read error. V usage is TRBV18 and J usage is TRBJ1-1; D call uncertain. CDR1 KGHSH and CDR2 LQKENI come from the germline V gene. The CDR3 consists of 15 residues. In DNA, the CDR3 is TGTGCCAGCTCATCACCTCAAGACCCGAACACTGAAGCTTTCTTT. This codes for CASSSPQDPNTEAFF. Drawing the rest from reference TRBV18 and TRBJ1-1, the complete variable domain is NAGVMQNPRHLVRRRGQEARLRCSPMKGHSHVYWYRQLPEEGLKFMVYLQKENIIDESGMPKERFSAEFPKEGPSILRIQQVVRGDSAAYFCASSSPQDPNTEAFFGQGTRLTVV.

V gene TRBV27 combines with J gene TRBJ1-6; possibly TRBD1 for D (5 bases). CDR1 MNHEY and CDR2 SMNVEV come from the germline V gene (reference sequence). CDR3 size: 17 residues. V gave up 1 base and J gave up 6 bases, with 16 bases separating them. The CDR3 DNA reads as TGTGCCAGCAGTTTATTACGCGTGGGGCAGGGTAATTCACCCCTCCACTTT. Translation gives CASSLLRVGQGNSPLHF.

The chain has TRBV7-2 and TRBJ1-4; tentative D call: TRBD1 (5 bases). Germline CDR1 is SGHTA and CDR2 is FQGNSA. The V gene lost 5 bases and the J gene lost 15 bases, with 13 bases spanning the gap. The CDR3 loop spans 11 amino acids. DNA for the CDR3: TGTGCCAGCAGCATCAGGGACGAAATGTTTTTT. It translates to CASSIRDEMFF.

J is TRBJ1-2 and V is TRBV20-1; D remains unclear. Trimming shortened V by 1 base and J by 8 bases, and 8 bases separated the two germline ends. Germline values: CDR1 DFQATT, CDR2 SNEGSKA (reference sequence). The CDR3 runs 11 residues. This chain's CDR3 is CSARARRGYTF. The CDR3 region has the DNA TGCAGTGCTAGAGCCCGCCGGGGCTACACCTTC.

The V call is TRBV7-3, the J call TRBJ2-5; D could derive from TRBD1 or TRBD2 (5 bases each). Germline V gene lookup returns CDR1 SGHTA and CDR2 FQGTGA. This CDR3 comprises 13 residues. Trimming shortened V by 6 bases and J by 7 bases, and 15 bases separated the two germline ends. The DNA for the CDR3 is TGTGCCAGCAGGTCACCCGACGGGACGACCCAGTACTTC. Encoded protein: CASRSPDGTTQYF. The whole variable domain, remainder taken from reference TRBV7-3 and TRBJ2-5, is GAGVSQTPSNKVTEKGKYVELRCDPISGHTALYWYRQSLGQGPEFLIYFQGTGAADDSGLPNDRFFAVRPEGSVSTLKIQRTERGDSAVYLCASRSPDGTTQYFGPGTRLLVL.

The chain's CDR3 is CASSPRTSGSDTQYF. CDR3 DNA sequence: TGTGCCAGTAGTCCCCGGACTAGCGGGAGTGATACGCAGTATTTT. The J gene is TRBJ2-3, the V gene TRBV19, with TRBD2 matching over 13 bases. Germline lookup yields CDR1 LNHDA and CDR2 SQIVND (reference sequence). The CDR3 is 15 residues long. Trimming cost V 5 bases and J 6 bases; bases outside gene matches: 5.

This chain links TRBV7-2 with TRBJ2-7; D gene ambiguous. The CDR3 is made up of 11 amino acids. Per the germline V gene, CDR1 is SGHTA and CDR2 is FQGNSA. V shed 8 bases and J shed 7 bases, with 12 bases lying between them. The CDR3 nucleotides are TGTGCCAGCGGCAACTCCAGGGAGCAGTACTTC. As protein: CASGNSREQYF.

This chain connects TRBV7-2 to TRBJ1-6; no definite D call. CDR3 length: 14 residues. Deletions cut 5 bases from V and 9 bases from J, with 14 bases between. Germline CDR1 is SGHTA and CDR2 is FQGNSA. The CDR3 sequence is CASSPSGSSSPLHF. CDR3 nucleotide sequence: TGTGCCAGCAGCCCGTCAGGCTCGAGTTCACCCCTCCACTTT.

The CDR3: CAWSVQGDQPQHF. Here the CDR3 DNA reads TGTGCCTGGAGTGTACAGGGGGATCAGCCCCAGCATTTT. This sequence joins TRBV30 and TRBJ1-5; 8 bases are shared with TRBD1. Germline trimming cut 0 bases from V and 5 bases from J; bases unmatched to any gene: 0. The CDR3 length is 13 residues. Germline loops: CDR1 GTSNPN, CDR2 SVGIG (reference sequence).

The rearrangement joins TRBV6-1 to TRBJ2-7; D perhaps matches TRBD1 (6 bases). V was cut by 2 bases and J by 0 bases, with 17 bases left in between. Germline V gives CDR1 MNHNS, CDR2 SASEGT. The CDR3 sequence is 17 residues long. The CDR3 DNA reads TGTGCCAGCAGTGAAAGGGGGAACAGGGAAAGCTCCTACGAGCAGTACTTC. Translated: CASSERGNRESSYEQYF.

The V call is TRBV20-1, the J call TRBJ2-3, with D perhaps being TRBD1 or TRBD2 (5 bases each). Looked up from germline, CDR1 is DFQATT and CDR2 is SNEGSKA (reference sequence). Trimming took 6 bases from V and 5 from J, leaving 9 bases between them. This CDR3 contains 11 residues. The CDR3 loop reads CSAGDVDTQYF. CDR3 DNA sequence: TGCAGTGCGGGGGACGTAGATACGCAGTATTTT.

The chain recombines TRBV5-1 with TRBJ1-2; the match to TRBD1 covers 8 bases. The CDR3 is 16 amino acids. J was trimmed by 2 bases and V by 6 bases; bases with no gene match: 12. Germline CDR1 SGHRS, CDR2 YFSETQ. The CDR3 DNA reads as TGCGCCAGCAACCCGGGACAGGAGGATTCCAACTATGGCTACACCTTC. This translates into CASNPGQEDSNYGYTF.

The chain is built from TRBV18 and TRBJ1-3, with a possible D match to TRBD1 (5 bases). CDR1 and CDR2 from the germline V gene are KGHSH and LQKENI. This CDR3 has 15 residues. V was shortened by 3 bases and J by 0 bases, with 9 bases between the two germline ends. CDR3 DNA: TGTGCCAGCTCACCTTCGGGGGACTCTGGAAACACCATATATTTT. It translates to CASSPSGDSGNTIYF. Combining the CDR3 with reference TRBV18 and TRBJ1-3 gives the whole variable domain NAGVMQNPRHLVRRRGQEARLRCSPMKGHSHVYWYRQLPEEGLKFMVYLQKENIIDESGMPKERFSAEFPKEGPSILRIQQVVRGDSAAYFCASSPSGDSGNTIYFGEGSWLTVV.

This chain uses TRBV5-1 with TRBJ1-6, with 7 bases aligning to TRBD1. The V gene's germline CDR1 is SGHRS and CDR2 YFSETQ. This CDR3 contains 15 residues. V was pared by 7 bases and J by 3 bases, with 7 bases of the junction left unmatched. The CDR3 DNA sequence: TGCGCCAGCTCCATCCGACAGGGCTATAATTCACCCCTCCACTTT. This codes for CASSIRQGYNSPLHF.

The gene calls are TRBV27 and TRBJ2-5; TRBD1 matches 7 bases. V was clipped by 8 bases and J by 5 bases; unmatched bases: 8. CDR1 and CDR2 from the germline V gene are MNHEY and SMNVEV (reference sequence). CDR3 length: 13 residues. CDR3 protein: CASGPGQRETQYF. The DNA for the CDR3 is TGTGCCAGCGGGCCGGGACAGAGGGAGACCCAGTACTTC.